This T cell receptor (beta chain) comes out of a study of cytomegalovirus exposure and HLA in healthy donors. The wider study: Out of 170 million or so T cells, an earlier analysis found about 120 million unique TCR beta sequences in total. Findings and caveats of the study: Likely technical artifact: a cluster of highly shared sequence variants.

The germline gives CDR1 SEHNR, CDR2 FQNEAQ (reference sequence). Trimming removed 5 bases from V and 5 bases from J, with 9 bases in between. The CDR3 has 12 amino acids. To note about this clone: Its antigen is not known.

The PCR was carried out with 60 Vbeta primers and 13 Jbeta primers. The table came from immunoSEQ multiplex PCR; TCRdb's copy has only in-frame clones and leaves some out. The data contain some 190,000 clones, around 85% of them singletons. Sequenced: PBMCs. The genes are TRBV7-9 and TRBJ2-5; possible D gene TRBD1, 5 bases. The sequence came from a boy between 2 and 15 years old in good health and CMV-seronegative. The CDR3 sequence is CASSPDTETQYF. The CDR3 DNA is TGTGCCAGCAGCCCGGACACGGAGACCCAGTACTTC.